The entry below describes one TCR beta chain. This clonotype was seen ten or more times. Its antigen remains undetermined. No base quality values were provided; no much bigger clone lies one nucleotide off. The CDR3 measures 15 amino acids from cysteine to phenylalanine. The only DNA kept is the CDR3, 45 bases in frame from the first base. The germline V and J ends show losses of 2 bases and 9 bases respectively, and no gene match explains 8 bases of the junction. The CDR1 and CDR2 encoded by the germline V gene are SGHDT and YYEEEE. For repertoire sequencing, TCR beta CDR3 regions were amplified from RNA transcripts. The first round was an RT-PCR using HTBI primers with the Qiagen OneStep RT-PCR kit, and this first round was followed by a second-round multiplex PCR, then size selection and purification. Libraries were sequenced on an Illumina HiSeq2000 using paired-end 100 bp reads. The paper's data handling went like this. Reads were processed with SOAPnuke, discarding reads with adapters, uncalled bases, mean Phred below 15, or no exact constant-primer or identifier match. COPE v1.2.5 was used to merge high-quality paired reads. Each unique nucleotide sequence was defined as a clonotype, and clonotypes were aligned to IMGT TRB V, D and J references with MiTCR v1.1. Analysis was restricted to V-J combinations with a frequency above 0.0001, which covered just over 98% of repertoires. A TCR clonal expansion and chaos score per V-J combination was defined as the ratio of F50 clonal expansion to chaos observed in the TCRdist matrix. Welch's t-statistics and random forest were used to reduce features to more than ten V-J combinations, which were fed into a naive Bayes classifier. The similarity between thyroid and blood repertoires was quantified using the Morisita-Horn index. The raw public data were reprocessed by TCRdb itself: fastp quality trimming at Q25, MiXCR clonotype calling, in-frame beta chains only. Rows with one shared CDR3 protein collapse into an entry with the most common genes and DNA. TCRdb's processing, not the authors', yielded these V and J calls. The sample records almost 400,000 distinct CDR3 sequences, about 18% of which are singletons. The ten biggest clones cover roughly 1.5% of the sample.

This entry comes from a study of Graves' ophthalmopathy and Graves' hyperthyroidism (dated 2018 in TCRdb). Looking at the study overall: Peripheral blood was collected at initial diagnosis, prior to any treatment. To tell Graves' ophthalmopathy apart from Graves' hyperthyroidism, and to predict which patients would progress to ophthalmopathy, the study relied on TCR beta repertoire signatures. In total, 120 to 150 blood samples were TCR-sequenced: around 42 ophthalmopathy, around 75 hyperthyroidism and some 17 hyperthyroidism-to-ophthalmopathy patients. A discovery set of 95 to 100 patients (about 45 ophthalmopathy, about 58 stable hyperthyroidism) was enrolled to explore V-J signatures distinguishing ophthalmopathy from hyperthyroidism. The independent validation cohort included approximately 19 hyperthyroidism patients plus 17 patients who later progressed from hyperthyroidism to ophthalmopathy. T-cell repertoires of thyroid tissue and blood were compared in five or six hyperthyroidism patients. Following sample collection, hyperthyroidism patients were given methimazole at a starting dose of 30 mg daily, and ophthalmopathy patients were given high-dose intravenous methylprednisolone. The roughly 91 discovery patients were randomly split 7:3 into training and test sets.

Patients with ophthalmopathy had moderately to severely active disease, with a Clinical Activity Score of 3 or more, a NOSPECS grade of 4 or more, and a disease duration of less than 3 months. Anyone with other autoimmune diseases, uncontrolled infections, pregnancy or lactation was excluded from the study. Clinical symptoms, serum thyroxine, TRAb, thyroid ultrasound and orbital computed tomography formed the basis of the diagnosis. Using Ficoll-Paque density gradient centrifugation, PBMCs were isolated from 9.5 to 10 ml of fresh peripheral blood. Trizol reagent was used to extract the total RNA, and its quality was then checked on an Agilent 2100 Bioanalyzer. The paper's findings and limits, for the study overall: In validation, the model predicted ophthalmopathy progression with nearly 71% sensitivity and about 77% specificity; some 13 predicted patients were CT-confirmed with GO in a median of approximately six months. In cross-validation, the 13-signature model distinguished ophthalmopathy from stable hyperthyroidism with 87.88% sensitivity and about 81% specificity, while in the test set the corresponding values were roughly 80% and 75%. Most expanded thyroid clonotypes with a frequency above 0.001 also appeared in blood, which suggests that blood repertoires may reflect the immune response in the thyroid. Sample size was not statistically predetermined, and group allocation was not concealed from the investigators.

The clonotype was recovered from a young woman with Graves' ophthalmopathy. Donor details come from another sample of the same person, matched by shared clones. The sample taken for sequencing was peripheral blood. The V and J genes are TRBV5-6 and TRBJ1-6, with TRBD1 matching 7 junction bases. The DNA sequence is TGTGCCAGCAGCTTTCGGACAGGCCTCAGTTCACCCCTCCACTTT. The resulting protein is CASSFRTGLSSPLHF.